This TCR beta chain derives from a study of T cell responses to AZD1222 COVID-19 vaccine. Germline V gene data show CDR1 as GTSNPN and CDR2 as SVGIG (reference sequence). The CDR3 spans 14 residues. The ends lost 0 bases at V and 2 bases at J; junction bases unmatched: 3. Study results and caveats: Unmutated variant regions are reportedly targeted by nearly half of spike-specific TCRs.

With regard to this clone: Its antigen remains unidentified.

The method was immunoSEQ multiplex PCR; TCRdb's version includes in-frame clones alone and lacks a portion of them. Of roughly 140,000 clones in the sample, 88% were seen once. The V call is TRBV30, the J call TRBJ1-1, with 7 nucleotides matching TRBD1. The sequence was collected from an adult in good health. This specimen consisted of peripheral blood, obtained on day 0 of AZD1222 vaccination. The CDR3: CAWSVGTVNTEAFF. CDR3 sequence (DNA): TGTGCCTGGAGTGTAGGGACAGTTAACACTGAAGCTTTCTTT. The whole variable domain, filled in from reference TRBV30 and TRBJ1-1, reads SQTIHQWPATLVQPVGSPLSLECTVEGTSNPNLYWYRQAAGRGLQLLFYSVGIGQISSEVPQNLSASRPQDRQFILSSKKLLLSDSGFYLCAWSVGTVNTEAFFGQGTRLTVV.